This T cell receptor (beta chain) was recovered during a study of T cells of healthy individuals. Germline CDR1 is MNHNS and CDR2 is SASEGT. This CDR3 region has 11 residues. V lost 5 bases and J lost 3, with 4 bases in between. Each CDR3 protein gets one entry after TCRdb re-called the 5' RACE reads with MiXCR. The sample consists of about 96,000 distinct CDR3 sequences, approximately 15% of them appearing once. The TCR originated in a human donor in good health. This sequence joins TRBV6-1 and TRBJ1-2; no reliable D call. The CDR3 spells CASSPYYGYTF. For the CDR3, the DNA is TGTGCCAGCAGTCCCTACTATGGCTACACCTTC.